This entry lists 10 T cell receptor beta chains sequenced from one sample in a study of cytomegalovirus exposure and HLA in healthy donors. The assay was immunoSEQ multiplex PCR, and TCRdb's table has in-frame clones only and misses some. The sample lists roughly 80,000 clones; around 90% were seen once. The sample taken for sequencing was PBMCs. The receptors were gathered from a man younger than 40 in good health and CMV-seronegative.

The rearrangement links TRBV6-6 to TRBJ2-5; TRBD1 might be the D (5 bases). Trimming removed 0 bases at V and 5 bases at J, with 10 bases between. The germline V gene encodes CDR1 MNHNY and CDR2 SVGAGI (reference sequence). This CDR3 has 14 residues. CDR3 region: CASSYSKGAETQYF. CDR3 DNA sequence: TGTGCCAGCAGTTACTCGAAAGGGGCGGAGACCCAGTACTTC.

V and J are TRBV7-8 and TRBJ1-2, with 8 bases lining up with TRBD1. There are 19 residues in the CDR3. Germline lookup yields CDR1 SGHVS and CDR2 FQNEAQ. With V trimmed by 0 bases and J by 0 bases, 12 bases remained unmatched. This chain's CDR3 is CASSLAPAGGNWSNYGYTF. In DNA form, the CDR3 reads TGTGCCAGCAGCTTAGCGCCGGCAGGGGGCAATTGGTCTAACTATGGCTACACCTTC.

This chain connects TRBV6-5 to TRBJ2-3; 7 nucleotides align to TRBD1. V shed 7 bases, J shed 2 bases, and the junction held 3 bases outside the gene matches. The CDR3 is 13 residues long. CDR1 is MNHEY and CDR2 is SVGAGI in the germline V gene. CDR3 sequence reads: CASIRGITDTQYF. DNA for the CDR3: TGTGCCAGCATCAGGGGGATCACAGATACGCAGTATTTT.

The chain recombines TRBV7-2 with TRBJ1-1; no reliable D call. The V and J ends lost 2 bases and 0 bases respectively, with 10 bases between them. The germline V gene encodes CDR1 SGHTA and CDR2 FQGNSA. CDR3 length equals 15 residues. CDR3 sequence (DNA): TGTGCCAGCAGCTTATTTCTCAACATGAACACTGAAGCTTTCTTT. Encoded protein: CASSLFLNMNTEAFF. Full variable domain (outside the CDR3, taken from reference TRBV7-2 and TRBJ1-1): GAGVSQSPSNKVTEKGKDVELRCDPISGHTALYWYRQSLGQGLEFLIYFQGNSAPDKSGLPSDRFSAERTGGSVSTLTIQRTQQEDSAVYLCASSLFLNMNTEAFFGQGTRLTVV.

This clone has only a few counts. The chain employs TRBV19 and TRBJ1-3; the D gene is possibly TRBD1 (6 bases). Germline CDR1 reads LNHDA; CDR2 reads SQIVND (reference sequence). CDR3 length equals 14 residues. Trimming stripped 4 bases from V and 0 bases from J, with 7 bases between. CDR3 sequence (DNA): TGTGCCAGTAGTAGGGACATCTCTGGAAACACCATATATTTT. It is translated as CASSRDISGNTIYF. Complete variable domain (other parts from reference TRBV19 and TRBJ1-3): DGGITQSPKYLFRKEGQNVTLSCEQNLNHDAMYWYRQDPGQGLRLIYYSQIVNDFQKGDIAEGYSVSREKKESFPLTVTSAQKNPTAFYLCASSRDISGNTIYFGEGSWLTVV.

This chain connects TRBV6-1 to TRBJ1-2; D call uncertain. The CDR3 is made up of 15 amino acids. The V and J ends lost 1 base and 1 base respectively, with 10 bases between them. Germline-derived CDR1 and CDR2 are MNHNS and SASEGT. CDR3 nucleotides: TGTGCCAGCAGTGAAGTACCAACAGATAACTATGGCTACACCTTC. Translated: CASSEVPTDNYGYTF.

This rearrangement joins TRBV7-8 to TRBJ1-2; D is undetermined. The germline gives CDR1 SGHVS, CDR2 FQNEAQ. The V end lost 4 bases, the J end lost 0 bases, and 15 bases lay between the germline ends. This CDR3 spans 16 amino acids. The CDR3 region is CASSSIRIGANYGYTF. Here the CDR3 DNA reads TGTGCCAGCAGCTCAATCCGAATCGGTGCTAACTATGGCTACACCTTC.

This rearrangement joins TRBV11-3 to TRBJ1-1; possibly TRBD1 for D (6 bases). CDR3 length: 14 amino acids. Germline CDR1 and CDR2: SGHNT and YENEEA. Trimming took 5 bases from V and 8 from J, leaving 18 bases between them. The CDR3 nucleotides read TGTGCCAGCAGCCCTACAGGGTCCTCGGGGGAAGCTTTCTTT. Its protein product is CASSPTGSSGEAFF.

The gene calls are TRBV7-2 and TRBJ2-7; 8 positions match TRBD2. The germline V gene has CDR1 SGHTA and CDR2 FQGNSA. The length of the CDR3 is 13 residues. The V and J ends lost 5 bases and 9 bases, in that order; junction bases with no gene match: 9. The CDR3 region is CASSPPGGAGQYF. DNA of the CDR3: TGTGCCAGCAGCCCTCCCGGGGGGGCTGGGCAGTACTTC.

This clone was picked up one time. J is TRBJ2-1 and V is TRBV6-5; 11 bases map to TRBD2. CDR3 length: 16 amino acids. The J segment lost 4 bases and the V segment lost 2 bases, leaving 4 bases of the junction unmatched. The V gene's germline CDR1 is MNHEY and CDR2 SVGAGI. CDR3 in amino acids: CASSYGSGGAYNEQFF. For the CDR3, the DNA is TGTGCCAGCAGTTACGGTAGCGGGGGGGCGTACAATGAGCAGTTCTTC.